This TCR beta chain was identified during a study of blood T cell repertoires in COVID-19. TCRdb keeps only in-frame clones here, not all; method: immunoSEQ multiplex PCR. In the table there are tens of thousands of clones, roughly 79% of which are singletons. This clone occurred a few times. V gave up 3 bases and J gave up 14 bases; unmatched junction bases: 16. The CDR3 has 17 amino acids. Germline values: CDR1 ENHRY, CDR2 SYGVKD. Source material: peripheral blood. The sequence was obtained from a woman aged 60 to 75 with acute or convalescent COVID-19. This chain uses TRBV10-3 with TRBJ2-1; 13 positions match TRBD2. The CDR3 spells CAISDPGLAGVPEGEFF. The DNA for the CDR3 is TGTGCCATCAGTGACCCCGGACTAGCGGGAGTTCCAGAGGGTGAGTTCTTC.